This T cell receptor beta chain came from a study of beta chain features in type 1 diabetes. Remarks on this clone: The antigen is not known.

Study observations and caveats: TCRB CDR3 length was moderately but significantly reduced in all four CD4+ subsets of Type 1 diabetes patients.

The V gene lost 1 base and the J gene lost 6 bases, with 6 bases spanning the gap. The CDR3 covers 12 residues. Germline loops: CDR1 SGHTA, CDR2 FQGNSA. All of the isolated RNA was reverse transcribed, so expressed TCRB transcripts were sequenced. Repertoires were generated with immunoSEQ multiplex PCR, while TCRdb's copy carries only in-frame clones and drops some. Here the sample spans approximately 250,000 clones, roughly 11% being singletons. Sequencing was done on a sample of naive CD4+ T cells from blood. The TCR was taken from a man aged 25-45 years with type 1 diabetes. V usage is TRBV7-2 and J usage is TRBJ1-1; the D gene is possibly TRBD1 (6 bases). CDR3 protein: CASSLEGAEAFF. Written as DNA, the CDR3 is TGTGCCAGCAGCTTAGAGGGGGCTGAAGCTTTCTTT.